This is a list of T cell receptor beta chains from one sample in a study of cytomegalovirus exposure and HLA in healthy donors. TCRdb's table, derived via immunoSEQ multiplex PCR, lists solely in-frame clones and lacks some. The sample holds approximately 170,000 clones, 60% to 85% seen once. The specimen was PBMCs. Every receptor here comes from a female donor in good health and CMV-seronegative. The CDR3 runs from the conserved cysteine through the conserved F or W. A D gene is named only where the DNA matches it firmly. Clone size is given for some rows only: seen once, a few or many times, or a class if the clone is expanded.

cdr3_nt	cdr3_aa	clone_size	v_call	j_call	d_call
TGTGCCAGCAGCTCTGCCGGGACAGCTAATTCACCCCTCCACTTT	CASSSAGTANSPLHF	.	TRBV11-3	TRBJ1-6	TRBD1
TGTGCCAGCAGCCAAGAGGGCGGGACAGGCTACAATGAGCAGTTCTTC	CASSQEGGTGYNEQFF	.	TRBV14	TRBJ2-1	TRBD1
TGTGCCAGCAGCGGGAACAGGGTCAGTCTGTTCTTC	CASSGNRVSLFF	.	TRBV5-6	TRBJ2-1	.
TGTGCCAGCAGCCCGACTGACAGGGGGATTCAGCCCCAGCATTTT	CASSPTDRGIQPQHF	.	TRBV7-9	TRBJ1-5	TRBD1
TGTGCCAGCTCCCGTGGGCAGGGCGTCATCTACGAGCAGTACTTC	CASSRGQGVIYEQYF	.	TRBV11-1	TRBJ2-7	.
TGCAGCTCCGCGGAGCGGGGGATGGGTAATGAGCAGTTCTTC	CSSAERGMGNEQFF	.	TRBV29-1	TRBJ2-1	TRBD2
TGTGCCAGCTCAGGGGGGGCTGTCAATGAGCAGTTCTTC	CASSGGAVNEQFF	.	TRBV18	TRBJ2-1	.
TGTGCCAGCAGTGACTGGGGGGGGGATTCCTACAATGAGCAGTTCTTC	CASSDWGGDSYNEQFF	.	TRBV6-4	TRBJ2-1	TRBD2
TGTGCCACCAGCAGAGTGACAGGGGGCTACGAGCAGTACTTC	CATSRVTGGYEQYF	.	TRBV15	TRBJ2-7	TRBD1
TGTGCCACCAGCAGAGGACAGGACACTGAAGCTTTCTTT	CATSRGQDTEAFF	.	TRBV15	TRBJ1-1	.
TGTGCCAGTACCATCACGACAGGTTCCAATCAGCCCCAGCATTTT	CASTITTGSNQPQHF	.	TRBV5-6	TRBJ1-5	.
TGTGCCAGCAGTCCGGGAGAGAACTACGAGCAGTACTTC	CASSPGENYEQYF	.	TRBV2	TRBJ2-7	.
TGTGCCAGCAGCTCCACAGGGGGCGGTTCACCCCTCCACTTT	CASSSTGGGSPLHF	.	TRBV7-3	TRBJ1-6	TRBD1
TGCAGCGTTGGAGGGTCTAATGAAAAACTGTTTTTT	CSVGGSNEKLFF	.	TRBV29-1	TRBJ1-4	.
TGTGCCAGCAGCTGGGGGGGCGAAGCTTTCTTT	CASSWGGEAFF	few	TRBV7-9	TRBJ1-1	.
TGTGCCAGCAGCTTGGGAACTATGCGGGGGCGAAACACCATATATTTT	CASSLGTMRGRNTIYF	.	TRBV5-8	TRBJ1-3	.
TGTGCCACCCACCGACTACCGAACACCGGGGAGCTGTTTTTT	CATHRLPNTGELFF	.	TRBV19	TRBJ2-2	.
TGTGCCAGCAGCTTAGATCCTAGCGGGAGGTTGCAGTTCTTC	CASSLDPSGRLQFF	.	TRBV7-2	TRBJ2-1	TRBD2
TGTGCCAGCAGCTCGACAGGGGCCCGGGAAAAACTGTTTTTT	CASSSTGAREKLFF	.	TRBV11-2	TRBJ1-4	TRBD1
TGTGCCAGCAGCTTTTCGATGGCGGAGAGGTGGGATACGCAGTATTTT	CASSFSMAERWDTQYF	.	TRBV11-2	TRBJ2-3	.
TGTGCCAGCAGCTTTTCTCCTAGCGGGAGGCGCACAGATACGCAGTATTTT	CASSFSPSGRRTDTQYF	once	TRBV7-9	TRBJ2-3	TRBD2
TGCGCCAGCAGCCAACTCACAGGACAGACCACAGATACGCAGTATTTT	CASSQLTGQTTDTQYF	.	TRBV4-3	TRBJ2-3	.
TGCGCCAGCAGCTTGGGACAGCAAGGCCCTTCTTATAATTCACCCCTCCACTTT	CASSLGQQGPSYNSPLHF	.	TRBV5-1	TRBJ1-6	.
TGTGCCACCAGCACACAGGGAGAAGCTTTCTTT	CATSTQGEAFF	.	TRBV15	TRBJ1-1	.
TGTGCCAGCAGCTTGGGAACAGGGGGCGAATATCGCTACACCTTC	CASSLGTGGEYRYTF	.	TRBV7-2	TRBJ1-2	TRBD1
TGTGCCAGCAGTTTATCACCGGGAGGCCATTATGGCTACACCTTC	CASSLSPGGHYGYTF	.	TRBV28	TRBJ1-2	.
TGTGCCAGCAGCTTATCGACCCTCGGGACAGATACGCAGTATTTT	CASSLSTLGTDTQYF	.	TRBV7-3	TRBJ2-3	.
TGTGCCAGCAGCCAACGGGGGGCAGTTCAAGAGACCCAGTACTTC	CASSQRGAVQETQYF	.	TRBV7-7	TRBJ2-5	.
TGTGCCAGCAGCTTGGTAGGGGCTCTCTACACCTTC	CASSLVGALYTF	.	TRBV5-8	TRBJ1-2	.
TGTGCCAGCAGCTTAGCAGGCAGGGGGGACACTGAAGCTTTCTTT	CASSLAGRGDTEAFF	once	TRBV11-3	TRBJ1-1	TRBD1
TGTGCCCTCAGCGGGACAGGGGGCAGTCAGCCCCAGCATTTT	CALSGTGGSQPQHF	.	TRBV30	TRBJ1-5	TRBD1
TGTGCCTGGAGTGTATGGGGGGAGAGGCCTTACGAGCAGTACTTC	CAWSVWGERPYEQYF	.	TRBV30	TRBJ2-7	.
TGTGCCAGCAGCTTAGGAGGGGACAGAGATTTT	CASSLGGDRDF	.	TRBV7-3	TRBJ2-3	.
TGTGCCAGCAGCTGGCGGGACTCAGAGACCCAGTACTTC	CASSWRDSETQYF	.	TRBV7-2	TRBJ2-5	.
TGTGCCAGCAGCTTGGCACTAGCGGGGGGGCCCCAAGAGACCCAGTACTTC	CASSLALAGGPQETQYF	.	TRBV5-5	TRBJ2-5	TRBD2
TGTGCCAGCACGGTCGCCTACGAGCAGTACTTC	CASTVAYEQYF	.	TRBV2	TRBJ2-7	.
TGCGCCAGCAGTCAATCAAGGACAGGGGACGGGGCTGAAGCTTTCTTT	CASSQSRTGDGAEAFF	.	TRBV23-1	TRBJ1-1	TRBD1
TGTGCCAGCAGCTTCCGGGACACCTACGAGCAGTACTTC	CASSFRDTYEQYF	few	TRBV7-6	TRBJ2-7	.
TGTGCCAGCAGAGCGGACGGGACAGGAAACTATGGCTACACCTTC	CASRADGTGNYGYTF	.	TRBV7-8	TRBJ1-2	TRBD1
TGTGCCAGCAGCTCGGGGGGGACCCATCAGCCCCAGCATTTT	CASSSGGTHQPQHF	.	TRBV7-2	TRBJ1-5	.
TGTGCCAGCAGCATGACTACCTTTAGGAACGAGCAGTACTTC	CASSMTTFRNEQYF	.	TRBV5-4	TRBJ2-7	.
TGTGCCAGTAGTATGGGGTACGAGGGTACCTACGAGCAGTACTTC	CASSMGYEGTYEQYF	once	TRBV19	TRBJ2-7	.